This T cell receptor (beta chain) was retrieved from a study of T cell responses to AZD1222 COVID-19 vaccine. Produced via immunoSEQ multiplex PCR; TCRdb's table is partial and in-frame only. Of about 160,000 clones in the sample, 90% to 95% were seen once. This clone showed up just a few times. The CDR3 contains 16 residues. CDR1 MDHEN and CDR2 SYDVKM come from the germline V gene. V lost 6 bases to trimming and J lost 3 bases, with 18 bases between them. This sequence joins TRBV28 and TRBJ1-5; possibly TRBD1 for D (6 bases). This specimen consisted of peripheral blood, obtained 28 days after the second AZD1222 dose. This sequence originates from an adult who received the AZD1222 COVID-19 vaccine. The CDR3: CASRGGWGRINQPQHF. The CDR3 nucleotides are TGTGCCAGCAGAGGGGGTTGGGGCCGAATCAATCAGCCCCAGCATTTT.